The 23 T cell receptor beta chains below were found in one sample sequenced in a study of cytomegalovirus exposure and HLA in healthy donors. The PCR used 60 Vbeta and 13 Jbeta primers. Using immunoSEQ multiplex PCR, the repertoire was profiled, and TCRdb retains in-frame clones only, with some absent. The profile shows some 150,000 clones, over 60% of them singletons. Source material: PBMCs. The receptor set was obtained from a woman in her twenties or thirties in good health and CMV-seropositive.

The chain couples TRBV19 to TRBJ2-7; 8 nucleotides line up with TRBD1. This CDR3 comprises 12 residues. V shed 6 bases, J shed 6 bases, and the junction held 4 bases outside the gene matches. Germline CDR1 reads LNHDA; CDR2 reads SQIVND (reference sequence). CDR3 residues: CASRRQGSEQYF. DNA of the CDR3: TGTGCCAGTAGGAGACAGGGGAGCGAGCAGTACTTC.

This clone was counted a few times. The chain couples TRBV5-1 to TRBJ1-6, with 7 bases matching TRBD1. The V gene's germline CDR1 is SGHRS and CDR2 YFSETQ. The length of the CDR3 is 13 residues. With V trimmed by 4 bases and J by 8 bases, 3 bases remained unmatched. Here the CDR3 DNA reads TGCGCCAGCAGCGGACAGGCTGATTCACCCCTCCACTTT. It specifies CASSGQADSPLHF.

The rearrangement uses TRBV11-2 and TRBJ2-6; no definite D call. This CDR3 comprises 17 residues. Germline lookup yields CDR1 SGHAT and CDR2 FQNNGV. V dropped 1 base and J dropped 0 bases, with 10 bases sitting between them. In DNA form, the CDR3 reads TGTGCCAGCAGCTTAGCTATGAGCCCCTCTGGGGCCAACGTCCTGACTTTC. It specifies CASSLAMSPSGANVLTF.

This clone was counted between two and nine times. The chain joins TRBV7-9 to TRBJ2-1; 14 nucleotides line up with TRBD2. The ends lost 5 bases at V and 0 bases at J; junction bases unmatched: 9. Per the germline V gene, CDR1 is SEHNR and CDR2 is FQNEAQ (reference sequence). This CDR3 is 19 amino acids long. DNA for the CDR3: TGTGCCAGCAGCGAGACCGGGACTAGCGGGAGTGGCTCCTACAATGAGCAGTTCTTC. Protein product: CASSETGTSGSGSYNEQFF.

CDR3 sequence: CASSLQQATEAFF. DNA of the CDR3: TGTGCCAGCAGCTTACAGCAGGCGACTGAAGCTTTCTTT. V gene TRBV7-6 combines with J gene TRBJ1-1, with unresolved D. Germline CDR1 is SGHVS and CDR2 is FNYEAQ. Trimming removed 2 bases at V and 5 bases at J, with 9 bases between. The CDR3 spans 13 residues.

This chain connects TRBV28 to TRBJ2-5; 9 nucleotides agree with TRBD1. The J call could be wrong; TRBJ2-7 is a better fit for the DNA end. This CDR3 contains 14 residues. Looked up from germline, CDR1 is MDHEN and CDR2 is SYDVKM. The CDR3 DNA is TGTGCCAGCAGTTCGGGGACAGGGTTTGGCGAGCAGTACTTC. Translation: CASSSGTGFGEQYF.

A few counts support this clone. The chain carries TRBV18 and TRBJ2-7; 11 positions match TRBD1. The CDR3 contains 14 residues. Germline values: CDR1 KGHSH, CDR2 LQKENI. V lost 3 bases and J lost 7; bases outside the gene matches: 5. As DNA, the CDR3 is TGTGCCAGCTCACCCTCGGGACAGGGGGGAGAGCAGTACTTC. It is translated as CASSPSGQGGEQYF. Complete variable domain (other parts from reference TRBV18 and TRBJ2-7): NAGVMQNPRHLVRRRGQEARLRCSPMKGHSHVYWYRQLPEEGLKFMVYLQKENIIDESGMPKERFSAEFPKEGPSILRIQQVVRGDSAAYFCASSPSGQGGEQYFGPGTRLTVT.

The chain joins TRBV4-1 to TRBJ2-7; D perhaps matches TRBD2 (6 bases). This CDR3 is built from 16 residues. V gave up 2 bases and J gave up 7 bases, with 21 bases separating them. The V gene's germline CDR1 is MGHRA and CDR2 YSYEKL. CDR3: CASSQTPPGDPSEQYF. CDR3 coding DNA: TGCGCCAGCAGCCAAACCCCTCCGGGGGACCCTTCTGAGCAGTACTTC.

This clone was observed a handful of times. The V gene is TRBV11-2, the J gene TRBJ1-1; no definite D call. CDR1 SGHAT and CDR2 FQNNGV come from the germline V gene. The CDR3 covers 15 residues. With 4 bases removed from V and 5 bases from J, the gap between germline ends came to 17 bases. The CDR3 here is CASSWGGGGWTEAFF. The CDR3 DNA sequence: TGTGCCAGCAGCTGGGGAGGAGGAGGGTGGACTGAAGCTTTCTTT.

This sequence joins TRBV28 and TRBJ1-1; D is possibly TRBD1 (5 bases). Trimming left V 8 bases short and J 1 base short, with 11 bases between. CDR3 length equals 13 residues. CDR1 and CDR2 from the germline V gene are MDHEN and SYDVKM. The CDR3: CASRRQTNTEAFF. DNA for the CDR3: TGTGCCAGCCGACGACAGACGAACACTGAAGCTTTCTTT.

CDR3 in amino acids: CSVVSASGVYEQYF. The CDR3 DNA reads as TGCAGCGTTGTATCCGCGAGCGGAGTCTACGAGCAGTACTTC. The gene calls are TRBV29-1 and TRBJ2-5, with D perhaps matching TRBD2 (5 bases). The end of the DNA fits TRBJ2-7 better, so the J call may be wrong. The CDR3 spans 14 residues. Germline CDR1 and CDR2: SQVTM and ANQGSEA.

The chain uses TRBV10-1 and TRBJ2-6; D is possibly TRBD1 (5 bases). The CDR3 is 14 residues long. Germline V CDR1 and CDR2: WNHNN, SYGVQD (reference sequence). The germline V and J ends were trimmed by 4 bases and 2 bases, with 6 bases remaining between them. The CDR3 sequence: CASSAGTGANVLTF. The CDR3, as DNA: TGCGCCAGCAGTGCAGGGACTGGGGCCAACGTCCTGACTTTC.

This clone was detected once. The chain is built from TRBV5-1 and TRBJ2-7; D uncertain. V was cut by 2 bases and J by 0 bases, with 9 bases left in between. Germline lookup yields CDR1 SGHRS and CDR2 YFSETQ. The CDR3 has 14 amino acids. In nucleotides, the CDR3 is TGCGCCAGCAGCTTCCTACAGCCCTCCTACGAGCAGTACTTC. Its translation: CASSFLQPSYEQYF.

The chain uses TRBV6-1 and TRBJ2-1; perhaps TRBD2 as D (6 bases). The V gene's germline CDR1 is MNHNS and CDR2 SASEGT. The V end lost 5 bases, the J end lost 3 bases, and 11 bases lay between the germline ends. There are 14 residues in the CDR3. The CDR3 DNA sequence: TGTGCCAGCAGTAAGGGGACTTACTACAATGAGCAGTTCTTC. Translation gives CASSKGTYYNEQFF.

V usage is TRBV5-3 and J usage is TRBJ2-7, with D hard to call. TRBV5-3 is treated as an ORF (open reading frame) with a function not yet certain. With 1 base removed from V and 2 bases from J, the gap between germline ends came to 4 bases. The length of the CDR3 is 12 residues. The CDR3 sequence: CARSLQAYEQYF. The CDR3 nucleotides read TGTGCCAGAAGCTTGCAGGCCTACGAGCAGTACTTC.

This clone has only a few counts. V and J are TRBV5-1 and TRBJ2-7; possible D gene TRBD1, 5 bases. The CDR3 is 15 residues long. V dropped 0 bases and J dropped 6 bases, with 16 bases sitting between them. The V gene's germline CDR1 is SGHRS and CDR2 YFSETQ. CDR3 in DNA: TGCGCCAGCAGCTTGGCCAAGGGGATTAACGCCGAGCAGTACTTC. As protein: CASSLAKGINAEQYF.

This clone was counted only a few times. The chain carries TRBV7-4 and TRBJ2-3, with no clear D. Germline lookup yields CDR1 SGHVT and CDR2 SQSDAQ. This CDR3 has 15 residues. The V gene lost 3 bases and the J gene lost 1 base, with 11 bases spanning the gap. In DNA, the CDR3 is TGTGCCAGCAGCTTGGAACAGTGCGGCACAGATACGCAGTATTTT. Protein product: CASSLEQCGTDTQYF.

In DNA form, the CDR3 reads TGTGCCTGGCAAGGGACATCCGTTGAAGCTTTCTTT. Encoded protein: CAWQGTSVEAFF. The chain combines TRBV30 with TRBJ1-1, with D tentatively TRBD1 (6 bases). Germline-derived CDR1 and CDR2 are GTSNPN and SVGIG (reference sequence). This CDR3 contains 12 residues. V lost 5 bases and J lost 7, with 14 bases in between.

Here the CDR3 reads CASTWAGADTQYF. CDR3 coding DNA: TGCGCCAGCACTTGGGCAGGTGCAGATACGCAGTATTTT. The V gene is TRBV4-1, the J gene TRBJ2-3; no clear D. Germline lookup yields CDR1 MGHRA and CDR2 YSYEKL. Trimming stripped 7 bases from V and 4 bases from J, with 12 bases between. CDR3 length: 13 amino acids.

The genes are TRBV9 and TRBJ2-2; D possibly corresponds to TRBD1 (6 bases). The CDR3 has 13 residues. V lost 2 bases and J 7 bases, leaving 9 bases between the germline ends. In germline, CDR1 is SGDLS, CDR2 YYNGEE. The CDR3 reads CASSVRGYGELFF. The CDR3 coding sequence is TGTGCCAGCAGCGTTAGGGGGTACGGGGAGCTGTTTTTT.

The gene calls are TRBV18 and TRBJ1-1; 9 positions agree with TRBD1. In germline, CDR1 is KGHSH, CDR2 LQKENI. The length of the CDR3 is 16 residues. The J segment lost 4 bases and the V segment lost 3 bases, leaving 9 bases of the junction unmatched. CDR3 amino acids: CASSPQPGQGGTEAFF. CDR3 DNA: TGTGCCAGCTCACCCCAACCGGGACAGGGTGGCACTGAAGCTTTCTTT.

The genes are TRBV27 and TRBJ2-1; D gene ambiguous. The length of the CDR3 is 14 residues. V lost 4 bases, J lost 0 bases, and 7 bases lay in between. Per the germline V gene, CDR1 is MNHEY and CDR2 is SMNVEV (reference sequence). CDR3 amino acids: CASSSYSSYNEQFF. The CDR3 region has the DNA TGTGCCAGCAGTTCCTATAGCTCCTACAATGAGCAGTTCTTC.

The genes are TRBV7-3 and TRBJ1-1; weak D call: TRBD1 (6 bases). The length of the CDR3 is 15 residues. Germline assignment: CDR1 SGHTA and CDR2 FQGTGA. Trimming took 0 bases from V and 5 from J, leaving 13 bases between them. CDR3 DNA: TGTGCCAGCAGCTTAACGGGGGGGGCTCGGACTGAAGCTTTCTTT. It encodes CASSLTGGARTEAFF.